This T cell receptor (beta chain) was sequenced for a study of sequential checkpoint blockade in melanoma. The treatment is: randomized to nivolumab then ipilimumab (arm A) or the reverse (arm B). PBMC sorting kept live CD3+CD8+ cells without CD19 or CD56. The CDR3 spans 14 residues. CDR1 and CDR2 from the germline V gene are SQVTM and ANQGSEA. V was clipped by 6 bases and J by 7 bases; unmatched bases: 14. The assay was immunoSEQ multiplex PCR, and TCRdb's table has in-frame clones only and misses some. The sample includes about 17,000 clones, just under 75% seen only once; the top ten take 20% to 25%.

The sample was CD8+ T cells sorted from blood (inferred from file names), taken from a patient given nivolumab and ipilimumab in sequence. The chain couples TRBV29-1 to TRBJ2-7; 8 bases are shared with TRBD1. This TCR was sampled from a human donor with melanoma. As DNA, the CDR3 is TGCAGCGTCTGTGCGGACAGGGAGGCTGGGGAGCAGTACTTC. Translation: CSVCADREAGEQYF.